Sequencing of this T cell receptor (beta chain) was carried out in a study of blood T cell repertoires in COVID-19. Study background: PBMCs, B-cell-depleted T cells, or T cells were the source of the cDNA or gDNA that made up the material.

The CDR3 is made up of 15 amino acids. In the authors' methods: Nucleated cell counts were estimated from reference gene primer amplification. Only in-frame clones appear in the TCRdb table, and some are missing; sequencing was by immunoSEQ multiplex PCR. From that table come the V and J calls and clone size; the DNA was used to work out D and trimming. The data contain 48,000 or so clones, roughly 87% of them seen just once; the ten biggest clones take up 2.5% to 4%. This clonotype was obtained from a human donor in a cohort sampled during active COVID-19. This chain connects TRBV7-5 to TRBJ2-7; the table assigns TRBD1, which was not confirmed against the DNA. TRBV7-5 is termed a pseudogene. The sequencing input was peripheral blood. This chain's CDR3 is CARSPPGTRAYEQYF. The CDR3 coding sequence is TGTGCCAGAAGCCCCCCCGGGACAAGAGCCTACGAGCAGTACTTC.